A selection of T cell receptor beta chains follows, all from one sample in a study of beta chain features in type 1 diabetes. Assay used: immunoSEQ multiplex PCR; TCRdb lists only in-frame clones, some missing. The sample includes roughly 24,000 clones, 69% of them seen just once. The sample consisted of Tregs from blood. The receptor set was obtained from a man aged 18 to 35 with type 1 diabetes. The CDR3 runs from the conserved cysteine through the conserved F or W. A D gene is named only where the DNA matches it firmly. Clone size appears in some rows only: once, few, many, or a class for an expanded clone.

>TRBD2|TRBV5-1|TRBJ2-1|NA
TGCGCCAGCAGCCCGGACGCGGGGGGGACTGACAATGAGCAGTTCTTC
CASSPDAGGTDNEQFF
>NA|TRBV5-1|TRBJ2-2|NA
TGCGCCAGCAGCTTGTACGGGGGGCTTGTAGCCGGGGAGCTGTTTTTT
CASSLYGGLVAGELFF
>NA|TRBV7-9|TRBJ1-1|NA
TGTGCCAGCAGCTTACAGGGAGGGACTGAAGCTTTCTTT
CASSLQGGTEAFF
>TRBD2|TRBV18|TRBJ2-5|once
TGTGCCAGCTCCTCGACTAGCGGACAAGAGACCCAGTACTTC
CASSSTSGQETQYF
>NA|TRBV7-2|TRBJ2-4|few
TGTGCCAGCAGCTTAGTGTCCGGGGGAGATCAGTACTTC
CASSLVSGGDQYF
>NA|TRBV28|TRBJ1-5|NA
TGTGCCAGCAGTTCAGCAGGTCTCAGGGGTGCGAGCAATCAGCCCCAGCATTTT
CASSSAGLRGASNQPQHF
>TRBD1|TRBV6-1|TRBJ1-6|NA
TGTGCCAGCAGTCCTCCGGGACAGGGGAGGTCACCCCTCCACTTT
CASSPPGQGRSPLHF
>NA|TRBV5-5|TRBJ2-1|few
TGTGCCAGCAGCTTCCAGGGCGAATCGGCCTACAATGAGCAGTTCTTC
CASSFQGESAYNEQFF
>TRBD1|TRBV2|TRBJ2-5|NA
TGTGCCAGCAGAACGACAGGGGGGATTTCGGAGACCCAGTACTTC
CASRTTGGISETQYF
>TRBD1|TRBV6-5|TRBJ2-1|NA
TGTGCCAGCAGCCCCGAAGGGGGCGCTTTCAATGAGCAGTTCTTC
CASSPEGGAFNEQFF
>NA|TRBV6-5|TRBJ1-3|NA
TGTGCCAGCTTTTCGCGAGATGGAAACACCATATATTTT
CASFSRDGNTIYF
>NA|TRBV7-9|TRBJ1-1|NA
TGTGCCAGCAGCTTAGACAGAGACACTGAAGCTTTCTTT
CASSLDRDTEAFF
>NA|TRBV6-6|TRBJ2-2|once
TGTGCCAGCATGGAAGGAAAACAGGGTTACACCGGGGAGCTGTTTTTT
CASMEGKQGYTGELFF
>TRBD1|TRBV7-2|TRBJ2-7|NA
TGTGCCAGCAGCTCCCCGGGACAGGGAACCTACGAGCAGTACTTC
CASSSPGQGTYEQYF
>NA|TRBV5-4|TRBJ2-2|NA
TGTGCCAGCAGCTTGGCCAGTGGGGAGCTGTTTTTT
CASSLASGELFF
>NA|TRBV28|TRBJ2-5|NA
TGTGCCAGCAAAGGGACTCCGGGGGAGGAGCAGTACTTC
CASKGTPGEEQYF
>TRBD1|TRBV27|TRBJ1-6|few
TGTGCCAGCAGGCCACAGGGGGGAAATTCACCCCTCCACTTT
CASRPQGGNSPLHF
>NA|TRBV4-3|TRBJ2-6|NA
TGCGCCAGCAGCCCACGATACAGGGTAAGTGGGGCCAACGTCCTGACTTTC
CASSPRYRVSGANVLTF
>NA|TRBV18|TRBJ2-1|NA
TGTGCCAGCTCACCCCCAGGGTCCAATGAGCAGTTCTTC
CASSPPGSNEQFF
>NA|TRBV6-6|TRBJ2-1|NA
TGTGCCAGCAGTTACTCTCTAGATCACAATGAGCAGTTCTTC
CASSYSLDHNEQFF
>TRBD1|TRBV5-1|TRBJ2-5|NA
TGCGCCAGCAGCTTGGGGACAGGGGAGGGGGAGACCCAGTACTTC
CASSLGTGEGETQYF
>NA|TRBV7-9|TRBJ1-2|NA
TGTGCCAGCAGCGAAACAGGGTCTGGCTACACCTTC
CASSETGSGYTF
>NA|TRBV13|TRBJ1-2|NA
TGTGCCAGCAGCCCGAGTGGCGGGTCTAGGGGCTACACCTTC
CASSPSGGSRGYTF
>NA|TRBV10-2|TRBJ2-7|NA
TGCGCCAGCAGTACCCCCCACGGGGGAACCTACGAGCAGTACTTC
CASSTPHGGTYEQYF
>TRBD1|TRBV27|TRBJ2-7|NA
TGTGCCAGCAGACGGGGACAGCCCGCTTTCTACGAGCAGTACTTC
CASRRGQPAFYEQYF
>NA|TRBV28|TRBJ2-5|NA
TGTGCCAGCAGTCCAACCCAGGGTAGGGAGACCCAGTACTTC
CASSPTQGRETQYF
>TRBD1|TRBV2|TRBJ1-2|NA
TGTGCCAGCAGTGAGACACCCCGGACAGGCCCAAAGAGGGGGGGCTACACCTTC
CASSETPRTGPKRGGYTF
>TRBD1|TRBV18|TRBJ1-1|NA
TGTGCCAGCTCACTTACGACAGGGGGGTCCACTGAAGCTTTCTTT
CASSLTTGGSTEAFF
>NA|TRBV28|TRBJ2-3|NA
TGTGCCAGCAGTTTAGGGGGGGCTGGCACAGATACGCAGTATTTT
CASSLGGAGTDTQYF
>NA|TRBV10-2|TRBJ2-5|once
TGCGCCAGCAGTGAGTCGGGGGGGGGCCGGGAGACCCAGTACTTC
CASSESGGGRETQYF
>TRBD2|TRBV28|TRBJ2-1|NA
TGTGCCAGCAGTTTTAGACTAGCGGGAGTCATTGAGCAGTTCTTC
CASSFRLAGVIEQFF
>TRBD1|TRBV5-1|TRBJ2-7|NA
TGCGCCAGCAGCAGGACAGGGGGAGAGCAGTACTTC
CASSRTGGEQYF
>TRBD1|TRBV7-9|TRBJ1-1|NA
TGTGCCAGCTTAGACGGCAGGGGGGACGCTTTCTTT
CASLDGRGDAFF
>TRBD1|TRBV28|TRBJ2-7|NA
TGTGCCAGCAGTACGTCCGGGACAGGATTCTACGAGCAGTACTTC
CASSTSGTGFYEQYF
>TRBD1|TRBV10-3|TRBJ1-5|NA
TGTGCCATCAGCCAAGACAGGGACAATCAGCCCCAGCATTTT
CAISQDRDNQPQHF
>TRBD2|TRBV6-1|TRBJ2-1|few
TGTGCCAGCAGTGTCAGGTCCGGGACTAGCGTGGGTTACGAGCAGTTCTTC
CASSVRSGTSVGYEQFF
>NA|TRBV30|TRBJ2-6|NA
TGTGCCTGGAGTGTAGGTGGGCCCAACGTCCTGACTTTC
CAWSVGGPNVLTF
>TRBD2|TRBV5-1|TRBJ2-1|NA
TGCGCCAGCAGTTTACTAGCGGGGTTCGAAGATGAGCAGTTCTTC
CASSLLAGFEDEQFF
>TRBD2|TRBV18|TRBJ2-7|NA
TGTGCCAGCTCACCACAGGTAGGCGGGAGTCCGGGAGGCTACGAGCAGTACTTC
CASSPQVGGSPGGYEQYF
>NA|TRBV5-1|TRBJ2-7|NA
TGCGCCAGCAGCACCGGGACAAGATACGAGCAGTACTTC
CASSTGTRYEQYF
>NA|TRBV5-6|TRBJ2-7|NA
TGTGCCAGCAGCTTGGACAGGGAACTATACGAGCAGTACTTC
CASSLDRELYEQYF
>NA|TRBV2|TRBJ2-7|NA
TGTGCCAGCAGTCCTCTATACTCCTACGAGCAGTACTTC
CASSPLYSYEQYF
>NA|TRBV7-9|TRBJ2-2|NA
TGTGCCAGCAGCTTAGAAATACACCCAGGGGTCGGGGAGCTGTTTTTT
CASSLEIHPGVGELFF
>TRBD1|TRBV27|TRBJ1-1|few
TGTGCCAGCAGCTACAGGGGAGAAGCTTTCTTT
CASSYRGEAFF
>TRBD2|TRBV5-1|TRBJ2-1|NA
TGCGCCAGCAGCGGGCTAGCGGGAGTCTCCGGTGAGCAGTTCTTC
CASSGLAGVSGEQFF
>NA|TRBV6-5|TRBJ2-5|once
TGTGCCAGCAGTTACTCGACTAGAGGGGAGACCCAGTACTTC
CASSYSTRGETQYF
>TRBD1|TRBV2|TRBJ2-2|once
TGTGCCAGCAGGGCCCGTGCAGGGGGCACCGGGGAGCTGTTTTTT
CASRARAGGTGELFF
>TRBD1|TRBV18|TRBJ2-6|few
TGTGCCAGCTCACGCTACACAGGGGTCCTTGATTCTGGGGCCAACGTCCTGACTTTC
CASSRYTGVLDSGANVLTF
>NA|TRBV28|TRBJ2-7|NA
TGTGCCAGCAGTCCGGGACAAGTTACCTACGAGCAGTACTTC
CASSPGQVTYEQYF
>NA|TRBV6-4|TRBJ1-5|NA
TGTGCCAGCGCCCATGAGAGTAATCAGCCCCAGCATTTT
CASAHESNQPQHF
>TRBD2|TRBV10-2|TRBJ2-3|once
TGCGCCAGCAGGGTAGCGGGAGTTTCCACAGATACGCAGTATTTT
CASRVAGVSTDTQYF